The present TCR beta chain was sequenced within a study of response to subunit inactivated influenza vaccine. In regard to this clonotype: Its antigen is unknown.

From the RT-PCR reads, TCRdb called clonotypes with MiXCR, one entry per CDR3 protein. The sample has about half a million distinct CDR3 sequences, 25% seen once. Study-wide findings and caveats: The authors suggested that few new T cells are recruited per seasonal influenza vaccination.

The sequence was obtained from a man aged 45-60 years who received an inactivated influenza vaccine. Sequencing was performed on CD4+ T cells sorted from PBMCs, taken less than 6 days after vaccination.

CDR3 amino acids: CASSPGTTSYNEQFF. In nucleotides, the CDR3 is TGTGCCAGCAGCCCAGGGACTACCTCCTACAATGAGCAGTTCTTC. The rearrangement joins TRBV7-2 to TRBJ2-1; 7 nucleotides match TRBD2. The CDR3 covers 15 residues. In germline, CDR1 is SGHTA, CDR2 FQGNSA. J was trimmed by 0 bases and V by 5 bases; bases with no gene match: 4.